The source of this TCR beta chain is a study of response to subunit inactivated influenza vaccine. There are 11 residues in the CDR3. CDR1 SGHVS and CDR2 FQNEAQ come from the germline V gene. The ends were cut back, 1 base at V and 11 bases at J, with 6 bases in the middle. Each CDR3 protein gets one entry after TCRdb re-called the RT-PCR reads with MiXCR. The data show under 950,000 distinct CDR3 sequences, 21% seen once. V usage is TRBV7-8 and J usage is TRBJ2-1, with D unclear. This receptor was identified in a middle-aged man who received an inactivated influenza vaccine. The starting material was PBMCs from blood, obtained roughly 5 days after vaccination. Here the CDR3 reads CASSLGGQQFF. The CDR3 region has the DNA TGTGCCAGCAGCTTAGGGGGTCAGCAGTTCTTC.